Shown below are 22 T cell receptor beta chains from a single sample sequenced in a study of cytomegalovirus exposure and HLA in healthy donors. The PCR used 60 Vbeta and 13 Jbeta primers. This table comes from immunoSEQ multiplex PCR, and its TCRdb copy is limited to in-frame clones, with some not included. The profile shows some 60,000 clones, about 85% of them singletons. The specimen sequenced was PBMCs. Every receptor here comes from a female donor in good health and CMV-seronegative.

The rearrangement links TRBV19 to TRBJ1-2, with 10 bases that match TRBD1. V lost 5 bases and J lost 1; bases outside the gene matches: 4. The CDR3 extends over 15 amino acids. CDR1 is LNHDA, CDR2 SQIVND, per germline (reference sequence). The CDR3: CASSVGQGNNYGYTF. CDR3 DNA sequence: TGTGCCAGTAGTGTGGGACAGGGGAATAACTATGGCTACACCTTC.

This rearrangement joins TRBV28 to TRBJ2-2, with a possible D match to TRBD1 (5 bases). Trimming left V 5 bases short and J 3 bases short, with 10 bases between. The CDR3 contains 14 residues. The germline CDR1 and CDR2 sequences are MDHEN and SYDVKM. The DNA of the CDR3 is TGTGCCAGCAGTCTCCCAGGGCACACCGGGGAGCTGTTTTTT. Encoded protein: CASSLPGHTGELFF.

The chain combines TRBV4-3 with TRBJ2-3, with D possibly being TRBD2 (6 bases). The V end was cut by 1 base, the J end by 7 bases, with 15 bases between. Germline CDR1 is LGHNA and CDR2 is YSLEER. The CDR3 is 15 residues long. CDR3 sequence: CASSQAPGTLNTQYF. DNA for the CDR3: TGCGCCAGCAGCCAAGCACCCGGGACTTTGAATACGCAGTATTTT.

This sequence joins TRBV10-3 and TRBJ2-1, with TRBD2 identical over 8 bases. Germline V gene data show CDR1 as ENHRY and CDR2 as SYGVKD. This CDR3 is 14 amino acids long. V lost 2 bases and J lost 9; bases outside the gene matches: 6. The CDR3: CAISEATSASEQFF. The CDR3 coding sequence is TGTGCCATCAGTGAGGCGACTAGCGCGAGTGAGCAGTTCTTC.

This rearrangement joins TRBV2 to TRBJ2-1; D may be TRBD2 (6 bases). The V and J ends lost 9 bases and 2 bases respectively, with 14 bases between them. Germline loops: CDR1 SNHLY, CDR2 FYNNEI. The CDR3 has 14 residues. The CDR3 coding sequence is TGTGCCAGTCCCGTTTGGAGGGCCTACAATGAGCAGTTCTTC. This gives the protein CASPVWRAYNEQFF. The complete variable domain, with remaining parts taken from reference TRBV2 and TRBJ2-1, reads EPEVTQTPSHQVTQMGQEVILRCVPISNHLYFYWYRQILGQKVEFLVSFYNNEISEKSEIFDDQFSVERPDGSNFTLKIRSTKLEDSAMYFCASPVWRAYNEQFFGPGTRLTVL.

This clone came up once. This chain links TRBV7-9 with TRBJ2-7, with 10 bases that match TRBD1. Germline CDR1 is SEHNR and CDR2 is FQNEAQ (reference sequence). V was pared by 3 bases and J by 5 bases, with 7 bases of the junction left unmatched. The CDR3 has 15 residues. CDR3 protein: CASSFRDRGADEQYF. CDR3 nucleotide sequence: TGTGCCAGCAGCTTCCGGGACAGGGGTGCAGACGAGCAGTACTTC.

V usage is TRBV12-5 and J usage is TRBJ2-1; D not resolved. Germline V gene data show CDR1 as LGHNT and CDR2 as FRNRAP. V lost 6 bases to trimming and J lost 8 bases, with 11 bases between them. The CDR3 sequence is 12 residues long. CDR3 DNA sequence: TGTGCTAGTGGACCCGGGTTCGATGAGCAGTTCTTC. Amino acid sequence: CASGPGFDEQFF.

This clone was picked up a small number of times. This chain connects TRBV7-3 to TRBJ2-5; D may be TRBD1 (6 bases). Trimming pared 4 bases from V and 5 bases from J, leaving 17 bases between. The CDR3 consists of 15 residues. Germline V gives CDR1 SGHTA, CDR2 FQGTGA. This CDR3 reads CASSSTPGQGETQYF. The CDR3 nucleotides are TGTGCCAGCAGCTCAACCCCCGGCCAGGGGGAGACCCAGTACTTC.

This rearrangement joins TRBV10-1 to TRBJ2-3; the D gene is possibly TRBD1 (6 bases). Deletions cut 2 bases from V and 5 bases from J, with 14 bases between. This CDR3 has 15 residues. Germline V lookup: CDR1 WNHNN, CDR2 SYGVQD (reference sequence). Here the CDR3 reads CASSERGQGKDTQYF. In DNA form, the CDR3 reads TGCGCCAGCAGTGAGCGAGGTCAGGGGAAAGATACGCAGTATTTT.

About this clone itself: A read error may account for a junction end that differs from germline. The chain uses TRBV28 and TRBJ2-1; 7 nucleotides align to TRBD1. The CDR3 loop spans 13 amino acids. Germline lookup yields CDR1 MDHEN and CDR2 SYDVKM. The chain's CDR3 is CASSLGTARLVIF. In DNA, the CDR3 is TGTGCCAGCAGTCTCGGGACAGCCAGGTTGGTAATCTTC.

The CDR3 spells CASSSTGDEQFF. CDR3 nucleotides: TGTGCCAGCAGCTCGACCGGGGATGAGCAGTTCTTC. The rearrangement links TRBV27 to TRBJ2-1; tentatively, D is TRBD2 (5 bases). Germline V CDR1 and CDR2: MNHEY, SMNVEV (reference sequence). Trimming pared 6 bases from V and 8 bases from J, leaving 11 bases between. The CDR3 covers 12 residues.

The gene calls are TRBV5-1 and TRBJ2-1; TRBD2 is a possible D gene (6 bases). The CDR3 extends over 15 amino acids. The V gene lost 4 bases and the J gene lost 0 bases, with 11 bases spanning the gap. Germline V gene data show CDR1 as SGHRS and CDR2 as YFSETQ. CDR3 sequence (DNA): TGCGCCAGCAGCCACTTAGCGGACTCCTACAATGAGCAGTTCTTC. This sequence encodes CASSHLADSYNEQFF.

The V and J genes are TRBV28 and TRBJ2-2; D gene unclear. Trimming pared 4 bases from V and 0 bases from J, leaving 6 bases between. The CDR3 spans 14 residues. Germline V CDR1 and CDR2: MDHEN, SYDVKM. The DNA for the CDR3 is TGTGCCAGCAGTTCCGGAGCGAACACCGGGGAGCTGTTTTTT. Translated: CASSSGANTGELFF.

V usage is TRBV30 and J usage is TRBJ1-1; D call uncertain. Trimming took 2 bases from V and 0 from J, leaving 7 bases between them. Germline V gives CDR1 GTSNPN, CDR2 SVGIG (reference sequence). The CDR3 runs to 13 residues. This CDR3 reads CAWSIFLNTEAFF. CDR3 sequence (DNA): TGTGCCTGGAGTATATTTCTGAACACTGAAGCTTTCTTT.

The chain joins TRBV7-2 to TRBJ2-5; TRBD1 agrees at 8 bases. Germline V lookup: CDR1 SGHTA, CDR2 FQGNSA. This CDR3 has 16 amino acids. V gave up 0 bases and J gave up 4 bases; unmatched junction bases: 7. The CDR3 DNA reads TGTGCCAGCAGCTTAGCTTCCAGGGGGCGCGGAGAGACCCAGTACTTC. This sequence encodes CASSLASRGRGETQYF. Variable domain in full (rest from reference TRBV7-2 and TRBJ2-5): GAGVSQSPSNKVTEKGKDVELRCDPISGHTALYWYRQSLGQGLEFLIYFQGNSAPDKSGLPSDRFSAERTGGSVSTLTIQRTQQEDSAVYLCASSLASRGRGETQYFGPGTRLLVL.

This clone showed up just once. The chain recombines TRBV6-6 with TRBJ2-7; D not resolved. The CDR3 totals 15 residues. V gave up 5 bases and J gave up 0 bases, with 14 bases separating them. Germline lookup yields CDR1 MNHNY and CDR2 SVGAGI (reference sequence). CDR3 DNA: TGTGCCAGCAGTAACGTATGGCCTAGCTCCTACGAGCAGTACTTC. Translating gives CASSNVWPSSYEQYF.

The chain joins TRBV30 to TRBJ2-2, with D tentatively TRBD2 (5 bases). The V gene lost 3 bases and the J gene lost 7 bases, with 12 bases spanning the gap. The CDR3 spans 13 residues. Germline values: CDR1 GTSNPN, CDR2 SVGIG (reference sequence). The CDR3: CAWSVPRGGELFF. CDR3 nucleotides: TGTGCCTGGAGCGTCCCCCGGGGCGGGGAGCTGTTTTTT.

The J gene is TRBJ1-2, the V gene TRBV7-9; D remains ambiguous. Deletions cut 6 bases from V and 0 bases from J, with 8 bases between. The CDR3 is 13 amino acids. Germline V gives CDR1 SEHNR, CDR2 FQNEAQ (reference sequence). The CDR3 nucleotides read TGTGCCAGCAGACCGGGATCTAACTATGGCTACACCTTC. Its protein product is CASRPGSNYGYTF.

The chain joins TRBV7-8 to TRBJ1-5; possibly TRBD1 for D (6 bases). V was trimmed by 5 bases and J by 0 bases, leaving 11 bases between them. Germline V gene data show CDR1 as SGHVS and CDR2 as FQNEAQ. The CDR3 has 15 amino acids. DNA for the CDR3: TGTGCCAGCAGCCTCGGGACAACTAGCAATCAGCCCCAGCATTTT. It codes for CASSLGTTSNQPQHF.

This rearrangement joins TRBV30 to TRBJ1-5; D not certain. V was cut by 2 bases and J by 7 bases, with 9 bases left in between. The CDR3 is 12 amino acids. CDR1 and CDR2 from the germline V gene are GTSNPN and SVGIG (reference sequence). For the CDR3, the DNA is TGTGCCTGGAGTCCGGGTGGCCAGCCCCAGCATTTT. The encoded protein is CAWSPGGQPQHF.

The chain carries TRBV11-2 and TRBJ2-7; D perhaps matches TRBD1 (6 bases). The CDR3 sequence is 18 residues long. Germline CDR1 SGHAT, CDR2 FQNNGV. Between the trimmed V and J ends, which lost 3 bases and 2 bases, there was a span of 23 bases. CDR3: CASSFIATQLGAPYEQYF. The CDR3 bases are TGTGCCAGCAGCTTCATCGCTACCCAGTTGGGGGCCCCCTACGAGCAGTACTTC. Full variable domain (outside the CDR3, taken from reference TRBV11-2 and TRBJ2-7): EAGVAQSPRYKIIEKRQSVAFWCNPISGHATLYWYQQILGQGPKLLIQFQNNGVVDDSQLPKDRFSAERLKGVDSTLKIQPAKLEDSAVYLCASSFIATQLGAPYEQYFGPGTRLTVT.

Comments on this clone: An end of the junction differs from the germline gene, which may be a read error. The genes are TRBV12-5 and TRBJ2-6; 7 nucleotides line up with TRBD1. Looked up from germline, CDR1 is LGHNT and CDR2 is FRNRAP. The CDR3 contains 17 residues. CDR3 in DNA: TGTGCTAGTGGGAATCCGGGACAGAGCTCTGGGGCCAACGGCCTGACTTTC. Amino acids: CASGNPGQSSGANGLTF.